One sample yielded the 21 T cell receptor beta chains listed below, sequenced in a study of shared clonotypes between healthy human individuals (dated by TCRdb to 2018 to 2021). Libraries were prepared through the immunoSEQ multiplex PCR assay. What TCRdb holds here is the immuneACCESS table cut down to in-frame rearrangements. Part of the clones is not present; checked against another copy, under half of the missing clones reflect an unresolved V gene, and the others are unexplained. The sample table contains over 2 million clones; only one count was recorded for over 85% of them. The ten largest account for 1.1% of the sample. For the CD8 naive samples, CD45RO-negative cells were positively selected for CCR7, yielding a CD45RA+CCR7+ population from which TemRA cells were excluded. Material for sequencing was naive CD8+ T cells sorted from blood. In light of the paper, this sample's cell subset or site label describes: CD45RA+CCR7+. The origin of the receptors is a man aged 18 to 35 in good health.

This clone was seen only once. V usage is TRBV2 and J usage is TRBJ1-3, with D unclear. The CDR3 totals 15 residues. Germline V gives CDR1 SNHLY, CDR2 FYNNEI. The V end lost 3 bases, the J end lost 0 bases, and 9 bases lay between the germline ends. CDR3 coding DNA: TGTGCCAGCAGTGACCCGACCCTCTCTGGAAACACCATATATTTT. Residues: CASSDPTLSGNTIYF.

The chain employs TRBV6-1 and TRBJ2-1; 7 nucleotides agree with TRBD2. The J segment lost 7 bases and the V segment lost 2 bases, leaving 8 bases of the junction unmatched. CDR3 length: 15 residues. Germline values: CDR1 MNHNS, CDR2 SASEGT. The CDR3 is CASSETEASGNEQFF. The DNA for the CDR3 is TGTGCCAGCAGTGAAACGGAGGCTAGCGGAAATGAGCAGTTCTTC.

The J gene is TRBJ2-3, the V gene TRBV27, with 10 bases lining up with TRBD2. The J segment lost 3 bases and the V segment lost 2 bases, leaving 11 bases of the junction unmatched. This CDR3 is 18 amino acids long. Germline lookup yields CDR1 MNHEY and CDR2 SMNVEV (reference sequence). The CDR3 reads CASSLLGSGGLETDTQYF. In DNA, the CDR3 is TGTGCCAGCAGTTTACTGGGTAGCGGGGGGTTGGAAACAGATACGCAGTATTTT.

The CDR3 region is CASSPTGTGWNTEAFF. DNA for the CDR3: TGTGCCAGCAGCCCAACCGGGACAGGATGGAACACTGAAGCTTTCTTT. This chain connects TRBV13 to TRBJ1-1; 8 bases line up with TRBD1. The ends lost 5 bases at V and 1 base at J; junction bases unmatched: 9. Germline V CDR1 and CDR2: PRHDT, FYEKMQ (reference sequence). The CDR3 spans 16 residues.

The chain uses TRBV4-3 and TRBJ2-7; 7 bases agree with TRBD1. CDR1 is LGHNA, CDR2 YSLEER, per germline. The CDR3 is 14 residues long. The V and J ends lost 1 base and 7 bases, in that order; junction bases with no gene match: 7. CDR3: CASSQAPTGEEQYF. CDR3 sequence (DNA): TGCGCCAGCAGCCAAGCCCCAACAGGGGAAGAGCAGTACTTC.

CDR3 residues: CASSLGDTHTDTQYF. In DNA, the CDR3 is TGTGCCAGCAGCTTGGGGGACACACACACAGATACGCAGTATTTT. The chain couples TRBV5-6 to TRBJ2-3, with a weak D call TRBD1 (6 bases). V was shortened by 0 bases and J by 2 bases, with 10 bases between the two germline ends. Germline lookup yields CDR1 SGHDT and CDR2 YYEEEE. This CDR3 spans 15 amino acids.

About this clone: At the DNA level, this CDR3 is encoded by other sequences in the same sample as well. This chain uses TRBV7-9 with TRBJ2-2; D might be TRBD2 (5 bases). The V gene lost 4 bases and the J gene lost 2 bases, with 11 bases spanning the gap. The CDR3 contains 15 residues. Germline assignment: CDR1 SEHNR and CDR2 FQNEAQ (reference sequence). As DNA, the CDR3 is TGTGCCAGCAGCTCCCCGGGGTCCAACACCGGGGAGCTGTTTTTT. It yields the protein CASSSPGSNTGELFF.

Here the CDR3 reads CASSSPGGTYEQYF. The CDR3 bases are TGTGCCAGCAGTTCTCCAGGGGGAACCTACGAGCAGTACTTC. V gene TRBV6-5 combines with J gene TRBJ2-7, with TRBD1 matching 7 bases. Germline V gene sequence: CDR1 MNHEY, CDR2 SVGAGI. V was pared by 4 bases and J by 2 bases, with 5 bases of the junction left unmatched. CDR3 length: 14 amino acids.

CDR3 residues: CASSFMALAEYYNEQFF. The CDR3 DNA reads as TGTGCCAGCAGCTTTATGGCATTAGCGGAGTACTACAATGAGCAGTTCTTC. This chain uses TRBV7-2 with TRBJ2-1, with D maybe TRBD2 (6 bases). The germline CDR1 and CDR2 sequences are SGHTA and FQGNSA. The CDR3 extends over 17 amino acids. V dropped 3 bases and J dropped 3 bases, with 18 bases sitting between them.

The V call is TRBV25-1, the J call TRBJ1-1; the D is unclear. The V end was cut by 5 bases, the J end by 7 bases, with 14 bases between. The length of the CDR3 is 13 residues. Germline V CDR1 and CDR2: MGHDK, SYGVNS. CDR3 sequence reads: CASSTRGTHEAFF. The CDR3 DNA sequence: TGTGCCAGCAGTACCCGGGGAACCCATGAAGCTTTCTTT.

The chain couples TRBV19 to TRBJ1-2; no clear D. Germline V gene data show CDR1 as LNHDA and CDR2 as SQIVND (reference sequence). V lost 3 bases, J lost 5 bases, and 13 bases lay in between. This CDR3 has 14 amino acids. The CDR3 sequence: CASSILTTRYGYTF. CDR3 sequence (DNA): TGTGCCAGTAGTATTCTCACGACTAGGTATGGCTACACCTTC.

This clone was seen only once. The V gene is TRBV29-1, the J gene TRBJ1-2; a possible D gene is TRBD1 (6 bases). The CDR3 consists of 15 residues. Trimming shortened V by 6 bases and J by 1 base, and 18 bases separated the two germline ends. The germline V gene has CDR1 SQVTM and CDR2 ANQGSEA. CDR3 in DNA: TGCAGCGTGTTCACCCGGGACAACTTTAACTATGGCTACACCTTC. Its translation is CSVFTRDNFNYGYTF.

The chain joins TRBV6-5 to TRBJ1-1; a possible D gene is TRBD1 (6 bases). Germline lookup yields CDR1 MNHEY and CDR2 SVGAGI. The CDR3 covers 14 residues. V was shortened by 5 bases and J by 1 base, with 11 bases between the two germline ends. CDR3 in DNA: TGTGCCAGCAGTCTCCGGACAGCGAACACTGAAGCTTTCTTT. Protein: CASSLRTANTEAFF.

V gene TRBV19 combines with J gene TRBJ1-6; a weak D match, TRBD1 (5 bases). The CDR3 consists of 13 residues. The germline V gene encodes CDR1 LNHDA and CDR2 SQIVND (reference sequence). Trimming cost V 9 bases and J 5 bases, with 11 bases left between them. This chain's CDR3 is CASRGTDNSPLHF. In DNA form, the CDR3 reads TGTGCCAGCAGAGGGACGGATAATTCACCCCTCCACTTT.

CDR3 sequence: CAISEPDPLNTGELFF. Here the CDR3 DNA reads TGTGCCATCAGTGAACCGGACCCCTTGAACACCGGGGAGCTGTTTTTT. The chain has TRBV10-3 and TRBJ2-2; no firm D call. Germline lookup yields CDR1 ENHRY and CDR2 SYGVKD. The CDR3 has 16 amino acids. V dropped 3 bases and J dropped 1 base, with 12 bases sitting between them.

The chain uses TRBV13 and TRBJ2-7, with 8 bases that match TRBD2. The CDR3 length is 16 residues. CDR1 and CDR2 from the germline V gene are PRHDT and FYEKMQ (reference sequence). Trimming removed 6 bases from V and 5 bases from J; junction bases left unmatched: 15. CDR3: CASRPSGGRTLHEQYF. The DNA of the CDR3 is TGTGCCAGCAGGCCGTCTGGCGGGAGGACCCTTCACGAGCAGTACTTC.

Turning to this clone: Other DNA sequences of this sample code for an identical CDR3. This chain uses TRBV4-1 with TRBJ2-3; D assignment may be TRBD1 or TRBD2 (5 bases each). The germline V gene has CDR1 MGHRA and CDR2 YSYEKL. The CDR3 covers 15 residues. Trimming shortened V by 1 base and J by 1 base, and 9 bases separated the two germline ends. CDR3 DNA: TGCGCCAGCAGCCAAGCTGGGGGAGGCACAGATACGCAGTATTTT. This translates into CASSQAGGGTDTQYF.

In regard to this clone: Distinct nucleotide sequences in the sample also encode this CDR3. The chain links TRBV27 to TRBJ2-5, with 7 bases fitting TRBD1. With 0 bases clipped from V and 3 bases from J, the junction kept 1 base outside the gene matches. CDR3 length: 14 residues. Germline lookup yields CDR1 MNHEY and CDR2 SMNVEV (reference sequence). The CDR3 bases are TGTGCCAGCAGTTTATCAGGGGGCGAAGAGACCCAGTACTTC. Translated: CASSLSGGEETQYF.

Notes on this clone: Different DNA sequences within this sample yield the same CDR3. The rearrangement joins TRBV7-6 to TRBJ2-3; TRBD1 matches 8 bases. The junction had 3 bases not matched to a gene; V was cut back by 3 bases and J by 4 bases. Germline V gene data show CDR1 as SGHVS and CDR2 as FNYEAQ. CDR3 length equals 14 residues. The CDR3 spells CASSLSGGADTQYF. CDR3 DNA sequence: TGTGCCAGCAGCTTGTCAGGGGGCGCAGATACGCAGTATTTT.

The chain links TRBV19 to TRBJ2-7; D is unclear. V lost 2 bases and J lost 0, with 14 bases in between. Germline assignment: CDR1 LNHDA and CDR2 SQIVND (reference sequence). CDR3 size: 16 residues. The CDR3 DNA is TGTGCCAGTAGTATAAGGTGGATATCTAGCTCCTACGAGCAGTACTTC. Translation gives CASSIRWISSSYEQYF.

V usage is TRBV11-2 and J usage is TRBJ1-3; 9 bases align to TRBD1. CDR3 length: 15 amino acids. CDR1 and CDR2 from the germline V gene are SGHAT and FQNNGV. J gave up 4 bases and V 5 bases, and 6 bases lay outside the gene matches. The CDR3 is CASSPGTGHGNTIYF. The CDR3 DNA sequence: TGTGCCAGCAGCCCCGGGACAGGGCACGGAAACACCATATATTTT.